Listed below are T cell receptor beta chains from one sample, sequenced in a study of blood T cells in healthy people across ages. TCRdb re-analysed the 5' RACE reads in MiXCR, keeping a single row per CDR3 protein. The data contain 750,000 to 1,000,000 distinct CDR3 sequences, just under 30% of them seen just once; the ten biggest clones take up 9.5% to 13%. This sample was also put to use in a study of T cells of mothers and their children.

Sequencing was carried out using blood. These receptors originate from a woman aged 40 to 55 in good health. The CDR3 runs from the conserved cysteine through the conserved F or W. A D gene is named only where the DNA matches it firmly. Clone sizes are given selectively: once, few, many, or a class where the clone is expanded.

J gene | V gene | clone size | D gene | CDR3 length | CDR3 DNA | CDR3 protein
TRBJ1-2 | TRBV20-1 | few | - | 12 | TGCAGGGCTGTACCGATCCTCTATGGCTACACCTTC | CRAVPILYGYTF
TRBJ1-2 | TRBV7-2 | - | TRBD1 | 14 | TGTGCCAGCAGCTTGAGCGGACAGGGATGGGGCTACACCTTC | CASSLSGQGWGYTF
TRBJ2-5 | TRBV7-6 | many | - | 15 | TGTGCCAGCAGCTTCCCGGGGCTCCGCCAAGAGACCCAGTACTTC | CASSFPGLRQETQYF
TRBJ1-2 | TRBV28 | - | - | 16 | TGTGCCAGCAGTCCAGGGACACCCGAAGGTCTTCGTGGCTACACCTTC | CASSPGTPEGLRGYTF
TRBJ1-2 | TRBV6-6 | - | - | 14 | TGTGCCAGTAGAGATGCAGGACGCGTCCATGGCTACACCTTC | CASRDAGRVHGYTF
TRBJ2-4 | TRBV27 | - | TRBD2 | 17 | TGTGCCAGCAGTTTATCGATTCCTAGCGGGGGCCAGGAGACCCTGTACTTC | CASSLSIPSGGQETLYF
TRBJ2-5 | TRBV2 | once | TRBD1 | 15 | TGTGCCAGCAGCCCAGGACAGGGGCTAAAAGAGACCCAGTACTTC | CASSPGQGLKETQYF
TRBJ2-7 | TRBV6-6 | few | - | 17 | TGTGCCAGCAGAGGGAATAGTGATGGGAACTCTGAGTACGAGCAGTACTTC | CASRGNSDGNSEYEQYF
TRBJ1-2 | TRBV7-9 | many | - | 17 | TGTGCCAGCAGTTCCTCAAAAAGATATTCGGGACACTCTGGCTACACCTTC | CASSSSKRYSGHSGYTF
TRBJ1-1 | TRBV4-3 | many | TRBD1 | 16 | TGCGCCAGCAGCCAAGATGGGACAGGGGTATTATCTGAAGCTTTCTTT | CASSQDGTGVLSEAFF
TRBJ2-2 | TRBV7-2 | - | - | 16 | TGTGCCAGCAGCCTTCGGACAGAACCGAACACCGGGGAGCTGTTTTTT | CASSLRTEPNTGELFF
TRBJ2-4 | TRBV28 | - | - | 14 | TGTGCCAGCAGTTTTCGAGGGATCAAAAACATTCAGTACTTC | CASSFRGIKNIQYF
TRBJ1-3 | TRBV9 | - | TRBD1 | 15 | TGTGCCAGCAGCGCAACAGGGGACTCTGGAAACACCATATATTTT | CASSATGDSGNTIYF
TRBJ2-7 | TRBV29-1 | few | TRBD1 | 15 | TGCAGCGTTGAGTTTACGCAGGGGGCAGATTACGAGCAGTACTTC | CSVEFTQGADYEQYF
TRBJ2-5 | TRBV2 | few | - | 14 | TGTGCCAGCAGACGACGACAGCCTCAAGAGACCCAGTACTTC | CASRRRQPQETQYF
TRBJ2-1 | TRBV20-1 | - | TRBD1 | 12 | TGCAGTGTCTCGACAGGGTCAAATGAGCAGTTCTTC | CSVSTGSNEQFF
TRBJ2-7 | TRBV18 | many | - | 15 | TGTGCCAGCTCACCTGACTCAAGAGGCTCCTACGAGCAGTACTTC | CASSPDSRGSYEQYF
TRBJ1-2 | TRBV30 | few | - | 13 | TGTGCCTGGAAGGGGGGGGGGAGGCCCGGCTACACCTTC | CAWKGGGRPGYTF
TRBJ2-1 | TRBV7-2 | - | - | 16 | TGTGCCAGCAGCTCTGCCGCCACGGGGGCAACTAATGAGCAGTTCTTC | CASSSAATGATNEQFF
TRBJ2-5 | TRBV6-5 | many | TRBD2 | 15 | TGTGCCAGCAGCCCGGCGGGGGGCCCTCGGGAGACCCAGTACTTC | CASSPAGGPRETQYF
TRBJ2-1 | TRBV2 | few | - | 15 | TGTGCCAGCACCGTAACCAGGGGGGCGTACAATGAGCAGTTCTTC | CASTVTRGAYNEQFF
TRBJ1-6 | TRBV6-5 | few | TRBD1 | 17 | TGTGCCAGCAGTTACTCTCCGCCGGGACAGGGTCGTTCACCCCTCCACTTT | CASSYSPPGQGRSPLHF
TRBJ1-1 | TRBV28 | - | - | 14 | TGTGCCAGCAGTTTGGTGGGGCAGGAGAATCCGGCTTTCTTT | CASSLVGQENPAFF
TRBJ2-7 | TRBV29-1 | many | TRBD1 | 14 | TGCAGCGTTGATCCGGGACAGGGTCCTTACGAGCAGTACTTC | CSVDPGQGPYEQYF
TRBJ2-5 | TRBV9 | few | TRBD1 | 15 | TGTGCCAGCAGCGTAGGGACAGGGGGCCGTGAGACCCGGTACTTC | CASSVGTGGRETRYF
TRBJ1-1 | TRBV14 | - | - | 12 | TGTGCCAGCAGCCAATCTACCACTGAAGCTTTCTTT | CASSQSTTEAFF
TRBJ1-1 | TRBV5-1 | - | TRBD1 | 16 | TGCGCCAGCAGCTTGGAAGTGCGGGACAGACCTTCTGAAGCTTTCTTT | CASSLEVRDRPSEAFF
TRBJ1-2 | TRBV29-1 | many | - | 11 | TGCAGCGTTGCGAGAAACTATGGCTACACCTTC | CSVARNYGYTF
TRBJ2-1 | TRBV7-7 | many | TRBD2 | 15 | TGTGCTAGCAGCCATGGACTAGCGGAATACAATGAGCAGTTCTTC | CASSHGLAEYNEQFF
TRBJ2-1 | TRBV23-1 | once | - | 14 | TGCGCCAGCAGTCTAAACTTCCGGGCGAAGGAGCAGTTCTTC | CASSLNFRAKEQFF
TRBJ2-1 | TRBV11-2 | - | - | 15 | TGTGCCAGCAACCCTCCGACTGGGGGGGCCAATGAGCAGTTCTTC | CASNPPTGGANEQFF
TRBJ2-1 | TRBV7-2 | - | TRBD2 | 14 | TGTGCCAGCAGCAGCGGGCGGGGGGGGAATGAGCAGTTCTTC | CASSSGRGGNEQFF
TRBJ1-6 | TRBV3-1 | - | - | 14 | TGTGCCAGCAGCCTCATTTTGGGAAATTCACCCCTCCACTTT | CASSLILGNSPLHF
TRBJ2-5 | TRBV7-9 | - | TRBD1 | 15 | TGTGCCAGCAGGGGAAACAGGGGACCCCAAGAGACCCAGTACTTC | CASRGNRGPQETQYF
TRBJ2-6 | TRBV10-3 | - | - | 14 | TGTGCCATCAGTGATACAGCTGGGGCCAACGTCCTGACTTTC | CAISDTAGANVLTF
TRBJ1-2 | TRBV15 | - | - | 14 | TGTGCCACCAGCCCGGACAGAAGGGACTATGGCTACACCTTC | CATSPDRRDYGYTF
TRBJ1-1 | TRBV20-1 | few | - | 14 | TGCAGTGCTAGAGGCCTGGGGATGGGCACTGAAGCTTTCTTT | CSARGLGMGTEAFF
TRBJ1-2 | TRBV7-9 | few | - | 13 | TGTGCCAGCAGCCCCTCTCACAGGAACGGCTACACCTTC | CASSPSHRNGYTF
TRBJ1-1 | TRBV7-6 | many | - | 15 | TGTGCCAGCAGCCCACAACCGGGCACTAGGGCTGAAGCTTTCTTT | CASSPQPGTRAEAFF
TRBJ1-1 | TRBV5-6 | - | TRBD1 | 16 | TGTGCCAGCAGCTTGTGGTGGGGACAGGGGGCAGTGGAAGCTTTCTTT | CASSLWWGQGAVEAFF
TRBJ1-2 | TRBV3-1 | many | - | 14 | TGTGCCAGCAGCCTGGGGCTCAATAACTATGGCTACACCTTC | CASSLGLNNYGYTF
TRBJ2-4 | TRBV20-1 | many | TRBD1 | 15 | TGCAGTGCCCTGACACGGGACAGAGCCAAAAACATTCAGTACTTC | CSALTRDRAKNIQYF
TRBJ2-5 | TRBV12-3/TRBV12-4 | - | - | 13 | TGTGTCAGCAGTTTAGGGGCCCAAGAGACCCAGTACTTC | CVSSLGAQETQYF
TRBJ2-1 | TRBV3-1 | many | - | 13 | TGTGCCAGCAGCCGGGACGCCGGCAATGAGCAGTTCTTC | CASSRDAGNEQFF